The present T cell receptor beta chain was sequenced within a study of cytomegalovirus exposure and HLA in healthy donors. Study results and limitations: Cytomegalovirus association was assigned to approximately 160 TCR beta chains.

Germline CDR1 is KGHSH and CDR2 is LQKENI. V lost 6 bases and J lost 3; bases outside the gene matches: 4. The CDR3 spans 13 residues. The primer mix had 60 Vbeta and 13 Jbeta primers. Sequenced by immunoSEQ multiplex PCR; TCRdb stores in-frame clones only, minus some. Of more than 90,000 clones in the sample, under 85% were seen once. As regards this clone: Its cognate antigen is unknown.

The gene calls are TRBV18 and TRBJ2-5, with 7 positions matching TRBD1. The clonotype was recovered from a woman aged 40 to 55 in good health and CMV-seropositive. Sequencing input: PBMCs. The CDR3, as DNA: TGTGCCAGCTCGCAGACAGGGAAAGAGACCCAGTACTTC. Translated, it gives CASSQTGKETQYF.